This entry features one T cell receptor (beta chain) sequence. There are a few counts of this clonotype. Its antigen remains undetermined. Base quality data are lacking; no much larger clone is found one base away. Library prep was done by multiplex PCR. TCRdb names Illumina HiSeq 4000 as the instrument used. CDR3 regions were amplified by Arm-PCR with iRepertoire HTBI primers to construct TCR beta libraries. Gel purification was performed on PCR products prior to sequencing. As for the authors' bioinformatics: Gene usage analysis of CDR3 amino acid clonotypes relied on the approximately 68 TRBV and about 13 TRBJ segments identified across samples. Filtered high-quality paired reads were merged into contigs using COPE and FqMerger. BLAST was used to align contigs to the IMGT TRBV, TRBD and TRBJ reference genes, and CDR3 was defined following IMGT. Highly expanded clones were defined as clonotypes with a frequency above 0.1%. Repertoire diversity was measured by Shannon entropy, and V-J evenness by the Gini coefficient. A clonotype was considered public if more than one individual shared it. In TCRdb, the public reads were trimmed at Q25 with fastp and aligned with MiXCR, with productive beta chains retained. Rows are combined by CDR3 protein, so each entry shows the most common genes and DNA. TCRdb, not the original authors, processed these V and J calls. Across this sample there are around 360,000 distinct CDR3 sequences, with around 15% seen only once. Jointly, the top ten make up 20% to 25% of the sample.

The junction shows trimming of 5 bases on V and 9 bases on J, plus 17 bases between the germline ends. The CDR3 spans 13 residues, from the cysteine through the phenylalanine. The DNA shown is the 39-base CDR3, in frame from base 1. Looking up the germline V gene (reference sequence) yields CDR1 SEHNR and CDR2 FQNEAQ. In the paper's terms, the time point label means: newly diagnosed GD, antithyroid drugs for less than 3 months. RNA was extracted from PBMCs in TRIzol for both TCR sequencing and RNA sequencing. Graves' disease was diagnosed according to American Thyroid Association guidelines. Patients were recruited from an endocrinology department in Xi'an, China. Each patient gave about 10 milliliters of peripheral blood, collected in an EDTA anticoagulant tube. Ficoll Paque Plus density gradient separation was used to isolate PBMCs, and no further T cell sorting was done. RNA quality was checked with an Agilent 2100 Bioanalyzer and agarose gel, and concentration with a NanoDrop 2000.

This record belongs to a study of regulatory T cells in long-lasting Graves disease (TCRdb year 2021). Turning to the overall study: In the newly diagnosed Graves' disease group, patients had been taking antithyroid drugs for less than 3 months. A total of around 35 samples were covered by TCR sequencing, comprising around 13 persistent and around 20 newly diagnosed Graves' disease patients. Peripheral blood TCR sequencing and RNA sequencing compared persistent Graves' disease patients with newly diagnosed Graves' disease patients. The study was registered as a clinical trial and conducted in China. Study-level results and caveats: Only peripheral blood was studied, because thyroid tissue, the primary lesion, was inaccessible. Persistent Graves' disease patients showed lower TCR Shannon entropy and fewer highly expanded clones than newly diagnosed patients, suggesting clonal expansion. Preferential use of TRBV28, TRBJ1-2 and TRBJ2-5 was observed in persistent disease, whereas TRBV20-1 and TRBJ2-1 were favored in newly diagnosed disease. Patients with persistent disease shared more public clonotypes (approximately 2,500) than newly diagnosed patients did (about 970). As a limitation, the authors acknowledged that the small sample size may reduce accuracy. Sequencing and analysis were restricted to the TCR beta chain.

The data were also submitted as part of a second study, on T cells in Graves' hyperthyroidism and ophthalmopathy. As noted in the second study: Stable Graves' hyperthyroidism was defined as the absence of progression to ophthalmopathy over 18 months of follow-up. Hyperthyroidism patients were newly diagnosed, had a disease duration of under 2 months, and were aged 18 to 65 years. The study excluded patients with uncontrolled infections, other autoimmune diseases, pregnancy or lactation. Diagnoses were based on clinical symptoms, serum thyroxine and TRAb, thyroid ultrasound and orbital computed tomography. The first round of RT-PCR for the TCR CDR3 was performed with the HTBI primer set and the Qiagen OneStep RT-PCR kit. Most expanded thyroid clonotypes (frequency above 0.001) were also found in blood, which suggests that blood repertoires may mirror thyroid immune responses. A 13 V-J signature model separated ophthalmopathy from stable hyperthyroidism, with roughly 88% sensitivity and roughly 84% specificity in cross-validation and 80%/75% in testing. In validation, progression to ophthalmopathy was predicted by the model with 55% to 71% sensitivity and nearly 75% specificity, a median of approximately 6.5 months before onset. To identify TCR V-J signatures that set the groups apart, the researchers used a discovery cohort of 100 patients, made up of 40 to 45 with Graves' ophthalmopathy and 55 to 65 with stable Graves' hyperthyroidism. Whether ophthalmopathy could be predicted prospectively was tested in an independent validation cohort made up of approximately 19 hyperthyroidism patients plus 17 patients who later progressed to ophthalmopathy. The 100 or so discovery patients were randomly split 7:3 into training and test sets. In several Graves' hyperthyroidism patients, the study also compared T-cell repertoires from thyroid tissue with T-cell repertoires from blood. Once sampling was done, hyperthyroidism patients were given methimazole at a starting dose of 30 mg daily, whereas ophthalmopathy patients were given high-dose intravenous methylprednisolone. Libraries were constructed in a second round of multiplex PCR, after which size selection and purification were performed. Sequencing of the libraries was done on an Illumina HiSeq2000 using paired-end 100 bp reads. SOAPnuke was used to process the raw data, removing reads that contained adapters or uncalled bases, had a mean Phred below 15, or lacked an exact match to the constant primer or identifier. High-quality paired reads were merged using COPE v1.2.5, and each unique nucleotide sequence was defined as a clonotype. MiTCR v1.1 was used to align clonotypes to the IMGT TRBV, TRBD and TRBJ reference segments. Only V-J combinations with frequency above 0.0001, covering approximately 99% of repertoires, were analysed. The TCS score was defined as F50 (clonal expansion) divided by E x V (chaos), with BLOSUM62-based TCRdist calculated between CDR3 peptides within each V-J. Welch's t-statistics and random forest reduced around 520 V-J features to 10 to 15, which were used in a naive Bayes classifier (R e1071). Sample size was not statistically predetermined, and blinding of investigators to group allocation was not performed. The paper reports TCR Vbeta CDR3 sequencing of roughly 140 peripheral blood samples: 40 or so ophthalmopathy, under 80 hyperthyroidism and around 17 progressor patients.

Sequenced here: peripheral blood mononuclear cells (PBMCs), sampled at new diagnosis, from a patient treated with antithyroid drugs. This sequence uses TRBV7-9 and TRBJ2-7, with the identity of the D gene unclear. The receptor's source is a woman aged 18-35 years with Graves disease. Donor details come from another sample of the same person, matched by shared clones. CDR3 sequence: CASSHNSGSRQYF. The DNA sequence follows: TGTGCCAGCAGCCACAATTCTGGTTCACGGCAGTACTTC.